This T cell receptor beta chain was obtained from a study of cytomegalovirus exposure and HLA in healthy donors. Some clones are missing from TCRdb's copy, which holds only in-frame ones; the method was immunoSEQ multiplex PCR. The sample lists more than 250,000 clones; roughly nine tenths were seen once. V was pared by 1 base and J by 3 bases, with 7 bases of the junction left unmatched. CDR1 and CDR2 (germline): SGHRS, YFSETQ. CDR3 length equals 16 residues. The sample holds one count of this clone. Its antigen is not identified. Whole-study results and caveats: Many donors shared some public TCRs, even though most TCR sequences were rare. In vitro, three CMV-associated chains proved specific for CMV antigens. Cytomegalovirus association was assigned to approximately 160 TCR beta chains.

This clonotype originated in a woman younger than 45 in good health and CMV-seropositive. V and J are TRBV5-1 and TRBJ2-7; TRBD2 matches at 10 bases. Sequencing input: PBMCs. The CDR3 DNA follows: TGCGCCAGCAGCTTGACTAGCGGGATTCCTATCTACGAGCAGTACTTC. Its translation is CASSLTSGIPIYEQYF.